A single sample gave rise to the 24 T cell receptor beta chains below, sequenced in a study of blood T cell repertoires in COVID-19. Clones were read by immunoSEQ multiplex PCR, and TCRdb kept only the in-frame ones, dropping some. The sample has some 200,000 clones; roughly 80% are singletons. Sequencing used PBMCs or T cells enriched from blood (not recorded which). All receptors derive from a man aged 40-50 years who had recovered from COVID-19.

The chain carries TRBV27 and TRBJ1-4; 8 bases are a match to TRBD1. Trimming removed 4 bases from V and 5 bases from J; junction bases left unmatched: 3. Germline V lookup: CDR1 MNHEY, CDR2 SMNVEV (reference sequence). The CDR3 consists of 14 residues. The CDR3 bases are TGTGCCAGCAGTTCTGGACAGGGCAATGAAAAACTGTTTTTT. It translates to CASSSGQGNEKLFF.

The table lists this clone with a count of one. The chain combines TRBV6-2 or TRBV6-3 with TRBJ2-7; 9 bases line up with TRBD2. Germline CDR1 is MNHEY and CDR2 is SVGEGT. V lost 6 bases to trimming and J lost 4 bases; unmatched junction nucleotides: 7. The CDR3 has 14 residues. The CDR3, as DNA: TGTGCCAGCAGCCCAGCGGGGGGCATATACGAGCAGTACTTC. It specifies CASSPAGGIYEQYF.

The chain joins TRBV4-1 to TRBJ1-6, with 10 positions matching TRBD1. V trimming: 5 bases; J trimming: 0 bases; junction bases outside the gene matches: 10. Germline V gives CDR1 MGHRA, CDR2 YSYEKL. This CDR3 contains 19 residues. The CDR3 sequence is CASSLTWDRGGSYNSPLHF. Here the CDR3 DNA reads TGCGCCAGCAGCTTGACGTGGGACAGGGGAGGCTCCTATAATTCACCCCTCCACTTT.

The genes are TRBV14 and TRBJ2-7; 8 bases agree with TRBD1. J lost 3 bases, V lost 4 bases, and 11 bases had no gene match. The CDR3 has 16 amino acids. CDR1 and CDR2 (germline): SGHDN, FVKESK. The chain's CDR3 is CASSPNLRDRFYEQYF. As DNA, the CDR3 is TGTGCCAGCAGCCCCAACCTACGGGACAGGTTCTACGAGCAGTACTTC. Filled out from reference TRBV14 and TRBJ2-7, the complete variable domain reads EAGVTQFPSHSVIEKGQTVTLRCDPISGHDNLYWYRRVMGKEIKFLLHFVKESKQDESGMPNNRFLAERTGGTYSTLKVQPAELEDSGVYFCASSPNLRDRFYEQYFGPGTRLTVT.

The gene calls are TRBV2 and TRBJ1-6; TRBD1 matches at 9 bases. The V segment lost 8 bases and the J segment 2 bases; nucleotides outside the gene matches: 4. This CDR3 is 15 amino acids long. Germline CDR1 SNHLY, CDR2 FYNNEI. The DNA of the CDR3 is TGTGCCAGCCGAACAGGGGGCACCTATAATTCACCCCTCCACTTT. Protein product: CASRTGGTYNSPLHF. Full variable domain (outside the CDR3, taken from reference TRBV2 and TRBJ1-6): EPEVTQTPSHQVTQMGQEVILRCVPISNHLYFYWYRQILGQKVEFLVSFYNNEISEKSEIFDDQFSVERPDGSNFTLKIRSTKLEDSAMYFCASRTGGTYNSPLHFGNGTRLTVT.

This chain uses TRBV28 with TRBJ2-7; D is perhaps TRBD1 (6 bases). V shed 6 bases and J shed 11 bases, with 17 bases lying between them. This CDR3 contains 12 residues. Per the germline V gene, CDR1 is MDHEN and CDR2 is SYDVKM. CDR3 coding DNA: TGTGCCAGCAGCGGATCTGGACAGAACAAGTACTTC. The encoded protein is CASSGSGQNKYF.

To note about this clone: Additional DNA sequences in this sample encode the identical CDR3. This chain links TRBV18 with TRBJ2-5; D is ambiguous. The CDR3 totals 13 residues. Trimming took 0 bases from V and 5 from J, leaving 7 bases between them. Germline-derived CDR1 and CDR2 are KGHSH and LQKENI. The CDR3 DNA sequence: TGTGCCAGCTCACCACCATCCCGTGAGACCCAGTACTTC. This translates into CASSPPSRETQYF.

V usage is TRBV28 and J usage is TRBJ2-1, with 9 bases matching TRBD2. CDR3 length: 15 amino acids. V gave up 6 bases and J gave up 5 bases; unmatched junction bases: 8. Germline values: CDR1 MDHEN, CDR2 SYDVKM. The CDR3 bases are TGTGCCAGCAGCCCAAGACTAGCGGAAAACAATGAGCAGTTCTTC. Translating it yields CASSPRLAENNEQFF.

The DNA for the CDR3 is TGCGCCAGCGGGGACAGGGACCATGGCTACACCTTC. It specifies CASGDRDHGYTF. The chain carries TRBV4-3 and TRBJ1-2; TRBD1 matches 9 bases. Germline V gene data show CDR1 as LGHNA and CDR2 as YSLEER. The CDR3 runs to 12 residues. J was trimmed by 6 bases and V by 8 bases; bases with no gene match: 4.

The CDR3 DNA sequence: TGTGCCCACAGTGAACAACCCCAGCATTTT. It translates to CAHSEQPQHF. This chain uses TRBV10-3 with TRBJ1-5; D is undetermined. Per germline, CDR1 ENHRY and CDR2 SYGVKD. V lost 11 bases and J lost 10, with 12 bases in between. The CDR3 length is 10 residues.

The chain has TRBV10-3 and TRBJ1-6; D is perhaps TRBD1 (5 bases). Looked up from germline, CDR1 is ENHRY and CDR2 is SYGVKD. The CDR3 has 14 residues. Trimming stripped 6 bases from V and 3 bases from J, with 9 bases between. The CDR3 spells CAIRDTGYNSPLHF. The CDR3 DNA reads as TGTGCCATCAGAGATACAGGCTATAATTCACCCCTCCACTTT.

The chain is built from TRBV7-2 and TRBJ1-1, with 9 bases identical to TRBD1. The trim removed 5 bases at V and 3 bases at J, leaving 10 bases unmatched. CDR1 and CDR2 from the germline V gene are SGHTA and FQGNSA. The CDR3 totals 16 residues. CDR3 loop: CASSHPTGGGYTEAFF. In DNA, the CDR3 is TGTGCCAGCAGCCATCCCACAGGGGGCGGGTACACTGAAGCTTTCTTT. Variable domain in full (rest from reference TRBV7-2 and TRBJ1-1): GAGVSQSPSNKVTEKGKDVELRCDPISGHTALYWYRQSLGQGLEFLIYFQGNSAPDKSGLPSDRFSAERTGGSVSTLTIQRTQQEDSAVYLCASSHPTGGGYTEAFFGQGTRLTVV.

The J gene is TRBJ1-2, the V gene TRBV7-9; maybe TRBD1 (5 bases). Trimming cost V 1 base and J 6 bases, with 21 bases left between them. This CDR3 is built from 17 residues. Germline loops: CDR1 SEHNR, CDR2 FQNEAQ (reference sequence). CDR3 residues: CASSLGGGSPRSDGYTF. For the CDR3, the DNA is TGTGCCAGCAGCTTAGGGGGGGGGTCTCCCCGAAGTGATGGCTACACCTTC.

The CDR3 is CASRRQGRYEQYF. The CDR3 bases are TGTGCCAGCAGGCGACAGGGCCGCTACGAGCAGTACTTC. The chain uses TRBV2 and TRBJ2-7; 7 positions agree with TRBD1. The ends lost 6 bases at V and 3 bases at J; junction bases unmatched: 5. Germline V gene sequence: CDR1 SNHLY, CDR2 FYNNEI. CDR3 length equals 13 residues.

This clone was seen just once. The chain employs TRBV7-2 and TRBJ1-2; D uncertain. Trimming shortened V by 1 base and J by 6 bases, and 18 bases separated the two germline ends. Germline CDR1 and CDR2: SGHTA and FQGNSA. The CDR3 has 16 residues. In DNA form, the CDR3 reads TGTGCCAGCAGCTTAGGGAGATGGTCCGTGAAGGATGGCTACACCTTC. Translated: CASSLGRWSVKDGYTF.

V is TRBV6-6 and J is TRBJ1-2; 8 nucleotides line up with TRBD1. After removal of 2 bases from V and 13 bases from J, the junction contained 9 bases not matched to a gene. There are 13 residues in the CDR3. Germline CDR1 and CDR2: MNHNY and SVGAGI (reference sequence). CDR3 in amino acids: CASSYGATGGITF. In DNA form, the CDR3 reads TGTGCCAGCAGTTACGGAGCCACAGGGGGTATCACCTTC.

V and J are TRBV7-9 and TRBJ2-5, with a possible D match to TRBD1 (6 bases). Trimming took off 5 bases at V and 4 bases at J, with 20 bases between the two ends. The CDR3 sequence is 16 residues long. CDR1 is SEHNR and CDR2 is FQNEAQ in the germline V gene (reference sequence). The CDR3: CASSPRPGVRRETQYF. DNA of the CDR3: TGTGCCAGCAGCCCAAGGCCAGGGGTTCGACGAGAGACCCAGTACTTC. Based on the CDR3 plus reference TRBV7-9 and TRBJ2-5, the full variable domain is DTGVSQNPRHKITKRGQNVTFRCDPISEHNRLYWYRQTLGQGPEFLTYFQNEAQLEKSRLLSDRFSAERPKGSFSTLEIQRTEQGDSAMYLCASSPRPGVRRETQYFGPGTRLLVL.

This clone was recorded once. In nucleotides, the CDR3 is TGTGCCAGCAGCAGCGGGGGACAGGGGGCGTCCGAGCAGTACTTC. This gives the protein CASSSGGQGASEQYF. This sequence joins TRBV21-1 and TRBJ2-7; no DNA check was done on the table's D call, TRBD1. TRBV21-1 corresponds to a pseudogene. The CDR3 loop spans 15 amino acids.

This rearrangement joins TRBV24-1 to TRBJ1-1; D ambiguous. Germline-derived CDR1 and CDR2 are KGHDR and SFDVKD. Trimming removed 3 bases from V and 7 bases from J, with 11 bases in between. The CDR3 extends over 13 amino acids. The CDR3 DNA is TGTGCCACCAGTGATGCCGGGGAGGGTGAAGCTTTCTTT. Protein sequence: CATSDAGEGEAFF.

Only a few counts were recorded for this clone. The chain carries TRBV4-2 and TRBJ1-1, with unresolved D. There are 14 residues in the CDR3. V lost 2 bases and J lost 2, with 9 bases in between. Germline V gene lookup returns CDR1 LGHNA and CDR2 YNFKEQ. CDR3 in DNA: TGTGCCAGCAGCCAATTTTCCGGTAACACTGAAGCTTTCTTT. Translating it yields CASSQFSGNTEAFF.

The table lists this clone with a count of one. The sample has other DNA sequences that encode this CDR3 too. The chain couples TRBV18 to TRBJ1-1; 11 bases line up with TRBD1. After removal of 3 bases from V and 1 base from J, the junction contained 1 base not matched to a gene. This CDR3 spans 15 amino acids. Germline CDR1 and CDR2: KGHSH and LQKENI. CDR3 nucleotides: TGTGCCAGCTCACCTGGACAGGGGGCGAACACTGAAGCTTTCTTT. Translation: CASSPGQGANTEAFF.

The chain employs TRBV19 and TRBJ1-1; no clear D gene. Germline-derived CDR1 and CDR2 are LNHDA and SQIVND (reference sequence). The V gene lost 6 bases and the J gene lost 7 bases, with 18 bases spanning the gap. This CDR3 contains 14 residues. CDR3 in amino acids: CASRTTVRTVEAFF. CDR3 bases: TGTGCCAGTAGGACCACAGTCCGTACCGTTGAAGCTTTCTTT. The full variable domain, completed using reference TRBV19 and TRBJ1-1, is DGGITQSPKYLFRKEGQNVTLSCEQNLNHDAMYWYRQDPGQGLRLIYYSQIVNDFQKGDIAEGYSVSREKKESFPLTVTSAQKNPTAFYLCASRTTVRTVEAFFGQGTRLTVV.

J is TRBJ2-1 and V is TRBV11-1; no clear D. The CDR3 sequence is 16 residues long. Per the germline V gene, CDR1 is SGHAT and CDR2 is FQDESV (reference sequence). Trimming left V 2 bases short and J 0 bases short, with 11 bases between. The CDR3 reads CASSLNVAVSYNEQFF. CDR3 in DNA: TGTGCCAGCAGCTTAAACGTTGCAGTCTCCTACAATGAGCAGTTCTTC.

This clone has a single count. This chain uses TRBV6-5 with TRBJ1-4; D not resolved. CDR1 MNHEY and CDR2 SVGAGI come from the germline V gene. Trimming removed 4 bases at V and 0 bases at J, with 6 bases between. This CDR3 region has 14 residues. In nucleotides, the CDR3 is TGTGCCAGCAGTTTTACTGCAACTAATGAAAAACTGTTTTTT. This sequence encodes CASSFTATNEKLFF.